This TCR beta chain was recorded in a study of T cells in Graves' hyperthyroidism and ophthalmopathy. On the study more broadly: Before any treatment, at initial diagnosis, peripheral blood was collected.

TCR beta CDR3 regions were amplified from RNA transcripts. The TCR CDR3 first-round RT-PCR relied on the HTBI primer set. In TCRdb, the multiplex PCR reads were re-called with MiXCR into one record per CDR3 protein. The table lists over 500,000 distinct CDR3 sequences, about a sixth of them singletons, with 15% to 20% in the top ten. The study based diagnoses on clinical symptoms, serum thyroxine and TRAb, thyroid ultrasound and orbital computed tomography. This clonotype was counted ten times or more. Antigen specificity is unknown. Whole-study results and caveats: Ophthalmopathy was distinguished from stable hyperthyroidism by 13 V-J signatures. The model anticipated ophthalmopathy a median about 6.5 months pre-onset.

This CDR3 contains 15 residues. The germline CDR1 and CDR2 sequences are MDHEN and SYDVKM. Deletions cut 6 bases from V and 6 bases from J, with 17 bases between. The source is a young woman with Graves' ophthalmopathy. The rearrangement links TRBV28 to TRBJ1-4; D is perhaps TRBD1 (6 bases). The sequencing sample was made of blood. The CDR3 here is CASSIQPRGHEKLFF. CDR3 bases: TGTGCCAGCAGCATACAGCCTCGGGGGCATGAAAAACTGTTTTTT.